Presented here are 10 T cell receptor beta chains from one specimen sequenced in a study of T cell changes during pregnancy in multiple sclerosis. Clones were read by immunoSEQ multiplex PCR, and TCRdb kept only the in-frame ones, dropping some. The sample lists around 63,000 clones, 85% to 95% occurring once. The specimen was CD8+ T cells from peripheral blood mononuclear cells, collected in the third trimester of pregnancy. All receptors derive from a female donor in good health, enrolled as a control in a pregnancy study.

V usage is TRBV5-1 and J usage is TRBJ1-2, with 8 bases identical to TRBD1. CDR1 and CDR2 from the germline V gene are SGHRS and YFSETQ. Trimming removed 0 bases from V and 6 bases from J; junction bases left unmatched: 4. CDR3 length: 14 amino acids. In DNA, the CDR3 is TGCGCCAGCAGCTTGGCGACAGGGGAGGATGGCTACACCTTC. This codes for CASSLATGEDGYTF. The full variable domain, its missing parts supplied by reference TRBV5-1 and TRBJ1-2, is KAGVTQTPRYLIKTRGQQVTLSCSPISGHRSVSWYQQTPGQGLQFLFEYFSETQRNKGNFPGRFSGRQFSNSRSEMNVSTLELGDSALYLCASSLATGEDGYTFGSGTRLTVV.

This clone was seen once. The genes are TRBV13 and TRBJ2-7, with TRBD1 identical over 7 bases. V lost 5 bases and J lost 5; bases outside the gene matches: 9. This CDR3 contains 14 residues. In germline, CDR1 is PRHDT, CDR2 FYEKMQ (reference sequence). DNA of the CDR3: TGTGCCAGCAGCCCCTCAACAGGGGTCCACGAGCAGTACTTC. This sequence encodes CASSPSTGVHEQYF. Full variable domain (outside the CDR3, taken from reference TRBV13 and TRBJ2-7): AAGVIQSPRHLIKEKRETATLKCYPIPRHDTVYWYQQGPGQDPQFLISFYEKMQSDKGSIPDRFSAQQFSDYHSELNMSSLELGDSALYFCASSPSTGVHEQYFGPGTRLTVT.

As DNA, the CDR3 is TGTGCCAGCAGTGTACAGGGGACTCAGCCCCAGCATTTT. Translated: CASSVQGTQPQHF. The chain couples TRBV27 to TRBJ1-5; TRBD1 aligns across 7 bases. V lost 5 bases and J lost 6; bases outside the gene matches: 4. The CDR3 extends over 13 amino acids. Germline-derived CDR1 and CDR2 are MNHEY and SMNVEV (reference sequence).

The chain combines TRBV12-5 with TRBJ1-5, with D unresolved. The CDR3 loop spans 18 amino acids. Germline CDR1 is LGHNT and CDR2 is FRNRAP. V was shortened by 7 bases and J by 3 bases, with 25 bases between the two germline ends. The CDR3: CASAISRDHRLDNQPQHF. CDR3 in DNA: TGTGCTAGTGCCATTTCCCGGGATCACCGATTAGACAATCAGCCCCAGCATTTT.

The chain joins TRBV30 to TRBJ1-4; 11 bases are shared with TRBD1. The V gene's germline CDR1 is GTSNPN and CDR2 SVGIG (reference sequence). Trimming at V came to 0 bases and at J to 10 bases, leaving 4 bases not matched to a gene. This CDR3 comprises 14 residues. The CDR3: CAWSVGGTGGKLFF. CDR3 nucleotides: TGTGCCTGGAGTGTAGGCGGGACAGGGGGAAAACTGTTTTTT.

For the CDR3, the DNA is TGCGCCAGCAGCTTGATTCCGGGGAAAGGGTACGAGCAGTACTTC. Protein sequence: CASSLIPGKGYEQYF. The rearrangement links TRBV5-1 to TRBJ2-7, with a tentative D call TRBD2 (5 bases). Trimming left V 1 base short and J 4 bases short, with 15 bases between. The CDR3 spans 15 residues. Germline CDR1 and CDR2: SGHRS and YFSETQ.

The genes are TRBV29-1 and TRBJ1-1, with TRBD1 matching over 7 bases. The CDR3 is made up of 14 amino acids. Per the germline V gene, CDR1 is SQVTM and CDR2 is ANQGSEA. V was pared by 3 bases and J by 2 bases, with 6 bases of the junction left unmatched. The DNA for the CDR3 is TGCAGCGTTGACCTCAGGGGGTATAACACTGAAGCTTTCTTT. Amino acid sequence: CSVDLRGYNTEAFF. Full variable domain (outside the CDR3, taken from reference TRBV29-1 and TRBJ1-1): SAVISQKPSRDICQRGTSLTIQCQVDSQVTMMFWYRQQPGQSLTLIATANQGSEATYESGFVIDKFPISRPNLTFSTLTVSNMSPEDSSIYLCSVDLRGYNTEAFFGQGTRLTVV.

V usage is TRBV18 and J usage is TRBJ2-7, with D maybe TRBD1 (5 bases). The V and J ends lost 3 bases and 2 bases respectively, with 14 bases between them. Per germline, CDR1 KGHSH and CDR2 LQKENI. The CDR3 length is 15 residues. The CDR3 nucleotides read TGTGCCAGCTCACCGGGCAGGGATGAGGCCTACGAGCAGTACTTC. It specifies CASSPGRDEAYEQYF.

The chain couples TRBV30 to TRBJ1-2; a weak D match, TRBD1 (6 bases). Germline loops: CDR1 GTSNPN, CDR2 SVGIG (reference sequence). The CDR3 is 14 residues long. Trimming shortened V by 3 bases and J by 2 bases, and 13 bases separated the two germline ends. CDR3 bases: TGTGCCTGGAGACCGGGACACAACAACTATGGCTACACCTTC. It encodes CAWRPGHNNYGYTF.

This chain uses TRBV15 with TRBJ2-4; D call uncertain. V was pared by 1 base and J by 8 bases, with 9 bases between. Germline CDR1 LNHNV, CDR2 YYDKDF (reference sequence). This CDR3 contains 13 residues. As DNA, the CDR3 is TGTGCCACCAGCAGAGCCCCCACGGACATTCAGTACTTC. It translates to CATSRAPTDIQYF.